This T cell receptor (beta chain) was observed in a study of blood T cells in healthy people across ages. Turning to the study itself: About one barcoded TCR beta cDNA was captured per two T cells.

Sample-barcoded 5' priming and a J-beta primer mix drove a second PCR of 7 to 11 cycles. TCRdb itself ran the 5' RACE reads through MiXCR, one entry per CDR3 protein. This sample has more than 500,000 distinct CDR3 sequences, with 27% found just once. This clonotype appeared many times. V was clipped by 1 base and J by 6 bases; unmatched bases: 5. The CDR3 sequence is 14 residues long. From germline, CDR1 is DFQATT and CDR2 SNEGSKA (reference sequence). The same specimen was also included in a second study, on T cells of mothers and their children. This second report adds: In unrelated and related pairs, TCR recombination output is shaped in a similar way by thymic selection.

The sequence came from a boy between 2 and 10 years old in good health. This chain joins TRBV20-1 and TRBJ2-5, with 10 nucleotides matching TRBD1. Sequencing was performed on blood. The CDR3 here is CSARARQGAKTQYF. The CDR3 bases are TGCAGTGCTAGAGCGCGACAGGGGGCGAAGACCCAGTACTTC.